The present TCR beta chain was sequenced within a study of shared clonotypes between healthy human individuals. TCRdb's copy holds only in-frame clones and misses some; the assay was immunoSEQ multiplex PCR. The repertoire holds under 300,000 clones, with approximately 65% as singletons. The investigators split CD4+ cells into a CD45RA+ naive subset and a CD45RA-negative memory subset. This clone was recorded at least ten times. Trimming cost V 3 bases and J 4 bases; bases outside gene matches: 4. Germline-derived CDR1 and CDR2 are MGHDK and SYGVNS. The CDR3 sequence is 14 residues long. The chain combines TRBV25-1 with TRBJ2-3; 7 bases align to TRBD2. Sequencing was done on a sample of memory CD4+ T cells sorted from blood. Subset denoted: CD45RA-negative fraction. The receptor comes from a man aged 30 to 45 in good health. This CDR3 is CASSEASGPDTQYF. In DNA, the CDR3 is TGTGCCAGCAGTGAGGCTAGCGGCCCAGATACGCAGTATTTT.